The clone carrying this T cell receptor beta chain turned up a few times. Its antigen is unidentified. Pregnant or lactating patients were excluded, as were those with uncontrolled infection or other autoimmune disease. These data come from a study of T cells in Graves' hyperthyroidism and ophthalmopathy. Across the study: Blood from the periphery was taken at initial diagnosis, before any treatment. Findings and limits, study-wide: Most thyroid clonotypes expanded above 0.001 appeared in blood too.

Amplification yielded TCR beta CDR3 regions, with RNA transcripts as the source. During a first-round RT-PCR of the TCR CDR3, the HTBI primer set was used. MiXCR was run by TCRdb on the multiplex PCR reads, yielding one entry per CDR3 protein. The sample has more than 650,000 distinct CDR3 sequences, 12% to 15% seen once. The clonotype was recovered from a woman under 30 with Graves' hyperthyroidism. Sequenced sample: blood.

CDR3 sequence: CASSDPTTPDSSGNTIYF. The CDR3 coding sequence is TGTGCCAGCAGTGACCCCACCACCCCGGACAGCTCTGGAAACACCATATATTTT. The chain links TRBV6-1 to TRBJ1-3; D is perhaps TRBD1 (6 bases). CDR1 is MNHNS, CDR2 SASEGT, per germline. Trimming took off 3 bases at V and 0 bases at J, with 18 bases between the two ends. The CDR3 is 18 amino acids.